What follows is one TCR beta chain and its context. Its specificity is not known. This sample was taken from a study of shared clonotypes between healthy human individuals. Clones were sequenced by immunoSEQ multiplex PCR, and TCRdb holds only the in-frame ones, with some missing. The sample consists of about 380,000 clones, about 96% of them appearing once. Germline V lookup: CDR1 SGHRS, CDR2 YFSETQ. This CDR3 contains 17 residues. V trimming: 2 bases; J trimming: 3 bases; junction bases outside the gene matches: 8. Regarding the study as a whole: Among non-shared clonotypes, generation probabilities were lower than among those shared by all four donors. Tissues were not sampled, only blood, and their repertoires likely differ.

The sequenced material came from memory CD8+ T cells sorted from blood. Subset here: CD45RO+ cells pooled with CCR7-negative TemRA cells. The chain has TRBV5-1 and TRBJ1-1; 12 bases line up with TRBD1. This TCR was sampled from a young man in good health. The DNA of the CDR3 is TGCGCCAGCAGCTTTAAGGGACAGGGGGCGAGGGACACTGAAGCTTTCTTT. Translating it yields CASSFKGQGARDTEAFF. The full variable domain, rest sourced from reference TRBV5-1 and TRBJ1-1, is KAGVTQTPRYLIKTRGQQVTLSCSPISGHRSVSWYQQTPGQGLQFLFEYFSETQRNKGNFPGRFSGRQFSNSRSEMNVSTLELGDSALYLCASSFKGQGARDTEAFFGQGTRLTVV.